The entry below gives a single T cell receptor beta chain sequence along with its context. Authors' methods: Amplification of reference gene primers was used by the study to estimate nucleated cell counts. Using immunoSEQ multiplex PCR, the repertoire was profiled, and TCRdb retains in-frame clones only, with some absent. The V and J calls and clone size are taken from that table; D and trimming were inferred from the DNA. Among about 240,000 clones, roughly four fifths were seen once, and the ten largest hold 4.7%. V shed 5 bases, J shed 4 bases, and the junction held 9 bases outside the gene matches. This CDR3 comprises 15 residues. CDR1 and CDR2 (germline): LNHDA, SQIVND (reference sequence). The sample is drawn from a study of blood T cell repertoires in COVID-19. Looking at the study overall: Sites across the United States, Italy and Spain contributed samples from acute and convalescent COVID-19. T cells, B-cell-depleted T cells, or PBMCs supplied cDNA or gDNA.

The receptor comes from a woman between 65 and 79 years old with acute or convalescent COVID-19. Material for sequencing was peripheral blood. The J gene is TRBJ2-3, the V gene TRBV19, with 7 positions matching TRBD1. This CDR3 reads CASSADRMGPDTQYF. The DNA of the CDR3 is TGTGCCAGTAGTGCGGACAGGATGGGCCCAGATACGCAGTATTTT.